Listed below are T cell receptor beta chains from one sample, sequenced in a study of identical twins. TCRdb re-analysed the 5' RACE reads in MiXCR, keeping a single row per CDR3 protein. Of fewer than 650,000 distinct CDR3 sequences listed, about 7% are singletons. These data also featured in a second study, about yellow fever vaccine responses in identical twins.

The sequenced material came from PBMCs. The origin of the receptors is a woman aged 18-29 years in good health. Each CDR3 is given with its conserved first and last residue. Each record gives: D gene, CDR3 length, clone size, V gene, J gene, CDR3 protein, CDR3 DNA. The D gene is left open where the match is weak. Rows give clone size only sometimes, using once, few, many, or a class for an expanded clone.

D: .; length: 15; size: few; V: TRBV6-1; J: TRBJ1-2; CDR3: CASSKTGTSTDGYTF; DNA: TGTGCCAGCAGTAAAACAGGGACCTCAACCGATGGCTACACCTTC
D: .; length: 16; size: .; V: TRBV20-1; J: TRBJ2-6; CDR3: CSAREGRGRGANVLTF; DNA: TGCAGTGCTAGAGAAGGCCGCGGGCGCGGGGCCAACGTCCTGACTTTC
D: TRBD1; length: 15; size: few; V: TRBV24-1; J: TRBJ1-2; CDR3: CATSDHRGHSYGYTF; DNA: TGTGCCACCAGTGACCACAGGGGGCACAGCTATGGCTACACCTTC
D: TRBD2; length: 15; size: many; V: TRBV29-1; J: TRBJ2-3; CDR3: CSAVAREGRADTQYF; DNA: TGCAGCGCCGTGGCGCGGGAGGGCCGCGCAGATACGCAGTATTTT
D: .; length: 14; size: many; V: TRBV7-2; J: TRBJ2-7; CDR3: CASSLVFGTYEQYF; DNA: TGTGCCAGCAGCTTAGTGTTTGGAACCTACGAGCAGTACTTC
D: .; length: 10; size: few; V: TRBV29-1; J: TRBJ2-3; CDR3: CSVDADTQYF; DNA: TGCAGCGTTGACGCAGATACGCAGTATTTT
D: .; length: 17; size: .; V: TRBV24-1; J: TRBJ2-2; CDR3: CATSDLGAPTGAGELFF; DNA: TGTGCCACCAGTGATTTGGGCGCGCCTACCGGGGCCGGGGAGCTGTTTTTT
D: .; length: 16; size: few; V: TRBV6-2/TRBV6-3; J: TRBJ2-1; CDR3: CATSLSGLASYNEQFF; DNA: TGTGCCACCTCCTTATCCGGGCTAGCGAGTTACAATGAGCAGTTCTTC
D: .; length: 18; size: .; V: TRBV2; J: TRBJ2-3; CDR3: CASRIKADRPSSTDTQYF; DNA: TGTGCCAGCAGGATTAAAGCCGACAGACCTTCTAGCACAGATACGCAGTATTTT
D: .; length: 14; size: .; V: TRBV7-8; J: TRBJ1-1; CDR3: CASSPPGRVTEAFF; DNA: TGTGCCAGCAGCCCCCCTGGCAGGGTGACTGAAGCTTTCTTT
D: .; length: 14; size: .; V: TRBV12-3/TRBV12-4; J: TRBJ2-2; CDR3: CASSLQENTGELFF; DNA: TGTGCCAGCAGTTTACAGGAGAACACCGGGGAGCTGTTTTTT
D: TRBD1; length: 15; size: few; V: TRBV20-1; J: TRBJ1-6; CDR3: CSASSGQGAHSPLHF; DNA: TGCAGTGCCTCGTCGGGACAGGGGGCACATTCACCCCTCCACTTT
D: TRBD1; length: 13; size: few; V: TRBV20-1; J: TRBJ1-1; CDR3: CSASQGGNTEAFF; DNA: TGCAGTGCTAGCCAGGGGGGCAACACTGAAGCTTTCTTT
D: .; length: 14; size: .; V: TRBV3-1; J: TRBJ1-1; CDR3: CASSQGHQNTEAFF; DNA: TGTGCCAGCAGCCAAGGTCACCAGAACACTGAAGCTTTCTTT
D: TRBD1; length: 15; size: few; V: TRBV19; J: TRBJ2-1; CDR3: CASSIVQGRINEQFF; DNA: TGTGCCAGTAGTATAGTACAGGGGCGCATCAATGAGCAGTTCTTC
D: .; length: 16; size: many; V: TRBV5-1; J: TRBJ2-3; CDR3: CASSGASQPSTDTQYF; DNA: TGCGCCAGCAGCGGGGCTAGCCAGCCCAGCACAGATACGCAGTATTTT
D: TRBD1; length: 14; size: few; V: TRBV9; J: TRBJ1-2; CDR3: CASSHRTGNYGYTF; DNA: TGTGCCAGCAGCCACCGGACAGGGAACTATGGCTACACCTTC